This T cell receptor beta chain comes out of a study of shared clonotypes between healthy human individuals. Study-level points and caveats: Naive subsets generally had larger estimated richness than memory subsets. It was anticipated that sequencing depth would influence how many clonotypes donors shared. Donors were few, which limited the genetic and exposure-history diversity represented.

CD4+ cells were split into CD45RA+ naive and CD45RA-negative memory subsets. The V gene lost 0 bases and the J gene lost 0 bases, with 10 bases spanning the gap. The CDR3 has 15 amino acids. CDR1 SGDLS and CDR2 YYNGEE come from the germline V gene. This table comes from immunoSEQ multiplex PCR, and its TCRdb copy is limited to in-frame clones, with some not included. The sample yields millions of clones, approximately 94% seen once. A remark on this clone: The antigen is not known.

This TCR came from a man aged 18 to 30 in good health. The rearrangement uses TRBV9 and TRBJ2-7; tentative D call: TRBD2 (5 bases). The sample taken for sequencing was naive CD4+ T cells sorted from blood. Subset in this sample: CD45RA+ positively selected. CDR3: CASSVEDGSSYEQYF. CDR3 nucleotide sequence: TGTGCCAGCAGCGTAGAGGATGGGAGCTCCTACGAGCAGTACTTC.